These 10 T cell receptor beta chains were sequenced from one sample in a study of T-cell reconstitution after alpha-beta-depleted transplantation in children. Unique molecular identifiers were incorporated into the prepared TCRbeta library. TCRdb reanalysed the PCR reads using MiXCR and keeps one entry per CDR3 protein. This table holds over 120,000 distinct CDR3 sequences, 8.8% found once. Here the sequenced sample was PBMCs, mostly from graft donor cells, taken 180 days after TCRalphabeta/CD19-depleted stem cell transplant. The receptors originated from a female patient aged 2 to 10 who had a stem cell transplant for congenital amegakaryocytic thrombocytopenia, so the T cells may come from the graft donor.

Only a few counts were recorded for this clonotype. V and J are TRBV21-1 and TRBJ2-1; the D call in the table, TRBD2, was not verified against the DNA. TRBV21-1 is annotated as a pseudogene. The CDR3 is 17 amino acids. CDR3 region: CASSKNKGAGSYNEQFF. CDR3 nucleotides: TGTGCCAGCAGCAAAAATAAAGGAGCGGGCTCCTACAATGAGCAGTTCTTC.

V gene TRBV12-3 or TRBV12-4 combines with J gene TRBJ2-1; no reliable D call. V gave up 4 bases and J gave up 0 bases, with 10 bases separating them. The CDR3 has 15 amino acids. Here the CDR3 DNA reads TGTGCCAGCAGTTCGCAAATCAGCTCCTACAATGAGCAGTTCTTC. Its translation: CASSSQISSYNEQFF.

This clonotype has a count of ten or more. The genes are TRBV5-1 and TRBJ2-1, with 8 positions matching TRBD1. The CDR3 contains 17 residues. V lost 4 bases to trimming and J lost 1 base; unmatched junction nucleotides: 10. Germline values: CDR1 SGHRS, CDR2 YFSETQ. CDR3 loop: CASSLMTGTGSYNEQFF. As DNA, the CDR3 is TGCGCCAGCAGCCTGATGACCGGGACAGGTTCCTACAATGAGCAGTTCTTC.

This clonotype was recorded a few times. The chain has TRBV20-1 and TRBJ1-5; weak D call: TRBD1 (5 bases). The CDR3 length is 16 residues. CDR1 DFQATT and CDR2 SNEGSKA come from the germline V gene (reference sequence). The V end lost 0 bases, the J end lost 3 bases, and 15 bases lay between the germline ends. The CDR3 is CSARDSRWGYNQPQHF. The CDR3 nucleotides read TGCAGTGCTAGAGATTCAAGGTGGGGCTACAATCAGCCCCAGCATTTT.

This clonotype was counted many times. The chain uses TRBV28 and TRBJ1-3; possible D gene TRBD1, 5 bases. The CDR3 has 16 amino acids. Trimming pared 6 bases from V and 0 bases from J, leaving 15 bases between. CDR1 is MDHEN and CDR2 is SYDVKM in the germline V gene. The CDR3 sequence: CASSLPGRLSGNTIYF. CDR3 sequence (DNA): TGTGCCAGCAGCCTACCGGGACGACTCTCTGGAAACACCATATATTTT.

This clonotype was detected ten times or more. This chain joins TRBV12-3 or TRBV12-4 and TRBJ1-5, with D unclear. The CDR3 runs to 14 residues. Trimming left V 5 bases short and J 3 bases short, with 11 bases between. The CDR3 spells CASSTSGYNQPQHF. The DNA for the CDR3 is TGTGCCAGCAGTACTTCCGGGTACAATCAGCCCCAGCATTTT.

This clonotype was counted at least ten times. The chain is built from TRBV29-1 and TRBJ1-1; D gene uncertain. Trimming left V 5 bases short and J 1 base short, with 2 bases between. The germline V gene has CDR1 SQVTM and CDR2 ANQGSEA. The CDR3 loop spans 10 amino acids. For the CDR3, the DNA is TGCAGCGTTAGGAACACTGAAGCTTTCTTT. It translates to CSVRNTEAFF. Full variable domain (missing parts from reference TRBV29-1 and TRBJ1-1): SAVISQKPSRDICQRGTSLTIQCQVDSQVTMMFWYRQQPGQSLTLIATANQGSEATYESGFVIDKFPISRPNLTFSTLTVSNMSPEDSSIYLCSVRNTEAFFGQGTRLTVV.

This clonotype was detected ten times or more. CDR3 nucleotides: TGCAGTGCTCCCGGACAGGGCCCCTCGATTGAACACACCGGGGAGCTGTTTTTT. Translated, it gives CSAPGQGPSIEHTGELFF. The V call is TRBV20-1, the J call TRBJ2-2; the match to TRBD1 covers 8 bases. Germline lookup yields CDR1 DFQATT and CDR2 SNEGSKA (reference sequence). V shed 5 bases and J 3 bases; nucleotides not matched to a gene: 17. CDR3 size: 18 residues.

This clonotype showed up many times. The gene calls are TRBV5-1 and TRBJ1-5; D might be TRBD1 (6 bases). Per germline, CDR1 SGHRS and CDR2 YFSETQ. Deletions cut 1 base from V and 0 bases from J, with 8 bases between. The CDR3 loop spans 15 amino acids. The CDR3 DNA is TGCGCCAGCAGCTTGACAGGGTATAGCAATCAGCCCCAGCATTTT. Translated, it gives CASSLTGYSNQPQHF.

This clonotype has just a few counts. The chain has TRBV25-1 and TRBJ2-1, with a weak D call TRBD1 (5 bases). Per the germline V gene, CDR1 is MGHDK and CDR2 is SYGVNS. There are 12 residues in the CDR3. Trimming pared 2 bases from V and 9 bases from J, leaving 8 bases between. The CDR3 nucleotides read TGTGCCAGCAGTGAAAGGGGTTCTGAGCAGTTCTTC. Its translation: CASSERGSEQFF.